The 3 T cell receptor beta chains given below trace back to one sample, sequenced in a study of OX40 agonist ivuxolimab in advanced cancers. Measured with immunoSEQ multiplex PCR; TCRdb has only the in-frame clones, and not every one. The top ten clones hold roughly 4.3% of a sample with about 79,000 clones, approximately 85% of them seen once. Specimen: CD4+ or CD8+ T cells sorted from blood, collected in a trial of the OX40 agonist ivuxolimab. All receptors come from an adult with an advanced solid tumor such as melanoma, head and neck, liver or kidney cancer.

This clone was observed a single time. The chain is built from TRBV7-8 and TRBJ2-3; D remains ambiguous. Germline lookup yields CDR1 SGHVS and CDR2 FQNEAQ. The CDR3 sequence is 15 residues long. V was pared by 1 base and J by 2 bases, with 10 bases between. CDR3 bases: TGTGCCAGCAGCTTAGAGGGCTTATACACAGATACGCAGTATTTT. Translating it yields CASSLEGLYTDTQYF.

The chain uses TRBV11-2 and TRBJ2-1; TRBD2 aligns across 11 bases. The length of the CDR3 is 16 residues. The V segment lost 5 bases and the J segment 4 bases; nucleotides outside the gene matches: 7. In germline, CDR1 is SGHAT, CDR2 FQNNGV. The CDR3 DNA reads TGTGCCAGCAGCACATCTAGCGGGAGGCCTTACAATGAGCAGTTCTTC. It encodes CASSTSSGRPYNEQFF.

The V call is TRBV19, the J call TRBJ1-5, with 9 bases that match TRBD1. V lost 5 bases to trimming and J lost 7 bases; unmatched junction nucleotides: 12. The length of the CDR3 is 16 residues. Germline-derived CDR1 and CDR2 are LNHDA and SQIVND (reference sequence). CDR3 residues: CASSPRPQDRGQPQHF. Here the CDR3 DNA reads TGTGCCAGTAGTCCACGCCCCCAGGACAGGGGCCAGCCCCAGCATTTT.